The present T cell receptor beta chain was sequenced within a study of control samples from healthy donors and cancer patients. Data came from immunoSEQ multiplex PCR; TCRdb stores just in-frame clones and leaves some out. This table has over 150,000 clones, 80% to 95% appearing once. The germline V gene encodes CDR1 SNHLY and CDR2 FYNNEI. V lost 7 bases, J lost 7 bases, and 16 bases lay in between. The CDR3 totals 14 residues. Sequencing was carried out using blood. The sequence was obtained from a woman aged 40 to 55 in good health. J is TRBJ1-4 and V is TRBV2; D perhaps matches TRBD1 (5 bases). The CDR3 spells CASTDQGLGEKLFF. CDR3 in DNA: TGTGCCAGCACCGACCAGGGTCTTGGTGAAAAACTGTTTTTT.